The present entry profiles one T cell receptor beta chain with its context. The germline V gene encodes CDR1 KGHSH and CDR2 LQKENI. The CDR3 has 13 amino acids. The V end lost 0 bases, the J end lost 7 bases, and 9 bases lay between the germline ends. The sample is drawn from a study of CD8 T cells in Susac syndrome. After extraction with the RNeasy kit, about 0.45 to 1 ug of the RNA was reverse transcribed using random hexamers. TCRdb re-derived calls from the immunoSEQ multiplex PCR reads in MiXCR, one entry per CDR3 protein. The top ten hold around 0.16% of the sample, which has about 190,000 distinct CDR3 sequences, roughly 94% seen once.

The chain couples TRBV18 to TRBJ2-5, with D uncertain. This TCR derives from a human donor with Susac syndrome. Source material: CD8+ T cells from PBMCs. CDR3 residues: CASSPPQDRTQYF. The CDR3 DNA sequence: TGTGCCAGCTCACCACCTCAAGATCGGACCCAGTACTTC. Full variable domain (rest looked up from reference TRBV18 and TRBJ2-5): NAGVMQNPRHLVRRRGQEARLRCSPMKGHSHVYWYRQLPEEGLKFMVYLQKENIIDESGMPKERFSAEFPKEGPSILRIQQVVRGDSAAYFCASSPPQDRTQYFGPGTRLLVL.